The clone carrying this T cell receptor (beta chain) showed up just a few times. Its antigen is as yet unknown. The isolated RNA, all of it, was reverse transcribed, so expressed TCRB transcripts were what got sequenced. Here immunoSEQ multiplex PCR was the method, and the copy in TCRdb shows in-frame clones only, minus some. The table has 100,000 to 150,000 clones, around 16% seen once; the top ten hold 2.6%. It was one heparinised blood draw, averaging approximately 100 mL, that each donor gave. V lost 4 bases and J 6 bases, leaving 19 bases between the germline ends. Looked up from germline, CDR1 is SGHNT and CDR2 is YYREEE (reference sequence). The CDR3 runs to 16 residues. This entry comes from a study of beta chain features in type 1 diabetes. Whole-study context: Sorted cells examined across all samples numbered more than 100 million. Overall study results and limits: Across patients, naive, central memory and Treg TCRB repertoires exhibited apparently greater similarity than was observed across healthy donors. Because the template was cDNA, high-expressing cells might be over-represented. All four CD4+ subsets from Type 1 diabetes patients carried moderately but significantly shorter TCRB CDR3s.

This sequence was found in a man aged 18 to 29 with type 1 diabetes. The source material was central memory CD4+ T cells from blood. The V and J genes are TRBV5-4 and TRBJ2-2; maybe TRBD2 (6 bases). CDR3: CASSPPRGGGSGELFF. CDR3 nucleotides: TGTGCCAGCAGCCCCCCCCGGGGAGGAGGGTCCGGGGAGCTGTTTTTT. The variable domain in full, with the rest retrieved from reference TRBV5-4 and TRBJ2-2, is ETGVTQSPTHLIKTRGQQVTLRCSSQSGHNTVSWYQQALGQGPQFIFQYYREEENGRGNFPPRFSGLQFPNYSSELNVNALELDDSALYLCASSPPRGGGSGELFFGEGSRLTVL.